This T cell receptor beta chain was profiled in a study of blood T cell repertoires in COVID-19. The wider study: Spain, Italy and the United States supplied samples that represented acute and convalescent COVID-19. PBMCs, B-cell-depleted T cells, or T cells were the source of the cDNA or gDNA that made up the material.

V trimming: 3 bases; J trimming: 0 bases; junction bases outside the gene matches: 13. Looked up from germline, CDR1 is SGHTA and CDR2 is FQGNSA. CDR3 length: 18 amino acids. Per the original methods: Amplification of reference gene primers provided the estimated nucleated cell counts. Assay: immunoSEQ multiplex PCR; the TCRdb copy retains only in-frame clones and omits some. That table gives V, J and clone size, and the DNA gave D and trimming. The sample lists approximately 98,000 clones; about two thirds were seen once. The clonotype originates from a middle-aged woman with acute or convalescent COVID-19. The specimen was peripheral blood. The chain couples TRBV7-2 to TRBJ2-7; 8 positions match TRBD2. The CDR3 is CASSFAALAGSSSYEQYF. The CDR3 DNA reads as TGTGCCAGCAGCTTCGCGGCCTTAGCGGGGAGCAGCTCCTACGAGCAGTACTTC.